The entry below gives a single TCR beta chain sequence along with its context. Its antigen remains unidentified. These data are taken from a study of identical twins. Whole-study results and caveats: Within twin pairs, the out-of-frame alpha sequences they shared showed excess low generation probability. Findings depended on cross-sectional statistics rather than tracking the same donors.

The CDR3 length is 16 residues. V lost 1 base to trimming and J lost 0 bases, with 11 bases between them. Germline CDR1 reads MGHDK; CDR2 reads SYGVNS. With template switching, a universal primer site was added, and the cDNA carried unique molecular identifiers. TCRdb re-derived calls from the 5' RACE reads in MiXCR, one entry per CDR3 protein. The sample holds 200,000 to 300,000 distinct CDR3 sequences, 7.5% seen once. The same data also went into a second study, on yellow fever vaccine responses in identical twins.

The J gene is TRBJ2-3, the V gene TRBV25-1; tentative D call: TRBD2 (7 bases). Sample: CD8+ T cells sorted from blood. This sequence originates from a woman aged 18-29 years in good health. DNA of the CDR3: TGTGCCAGCAGTGAATCGCGGGGGCCTAGCACAGATACGCAGTATTTT. Protein product: CASSESRGPSTDTQYF.